Given below is one TCR beta chain in context. Its target is not known. This sample was taken from a study of identical twins. Study outcomes and limitations: One should note that invariant MAIT and iNKT cells could partly confound zero-insertion analyses.

TCRdb re-called the 5' RACE reads through MiXCR, storing one row per CDR3 protein. The table includes around 960,000 distinct CDR3 sequences, 9% to 15% detected once. These records were also assigned to another study, of yellow fever vaccine responses in identical twins.

The TCR originated in a woman between 18 and 30 years old in good health. The sequenced sample consisted of PBMCs.

The CDR3 nucleotides read TGTGCCAGCAGTGAAGAGGGGATAAGGAATCAGCCCCAGCATTTT. Translating gives CASSEEGIRNQPQHF. V usage is TRBV2 and J usage is TRBJ1-5; D possibly corresponds to TRBD1 (5 bases). CDR3 length: 15 residues. V lost 1 base to trimming and J lost 4 bases, with 11 bases between them. Germline V gene lookup returns CDR1 SNHLY and CDR2 FYNNEI.